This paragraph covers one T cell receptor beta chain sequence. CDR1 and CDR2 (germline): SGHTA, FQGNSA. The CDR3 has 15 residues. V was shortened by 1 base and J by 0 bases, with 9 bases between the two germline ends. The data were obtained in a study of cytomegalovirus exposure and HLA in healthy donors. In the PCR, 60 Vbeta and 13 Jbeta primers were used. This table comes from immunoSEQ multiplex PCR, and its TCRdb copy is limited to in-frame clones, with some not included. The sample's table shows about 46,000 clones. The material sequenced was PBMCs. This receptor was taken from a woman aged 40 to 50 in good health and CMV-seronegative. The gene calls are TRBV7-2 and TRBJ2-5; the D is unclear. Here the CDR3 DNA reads TGTGCCAGCAGCTTAGTAGCCCGTGACCAAGAGACCCAGTACTTC. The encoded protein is CASSLVARDQETQYF.